In its sample, the clone carrying this TCR beta chain was seen a few times. This entry belongs to a study of blood T cell repertoires in COVID-19. The overall study: The samples span acute and convalescent COVID-19 from the United States, Italy and Spain. PBMCs, B-cell-depleted T cells, or T cells were the source of the cDNA or gDNA that made up the material.

CDR3 length: 13 amino acids. Germline V gene data show CDR1 as WSHSY and CDR2 as SAAADI. Trimming stripped 8 bases from V and 2 bases from J, with 10 bases between. Study processing details: Nucleated cell counts were estimated from reference gene primer amplification. Libraries were prepared by immunoSEQ multiplex PCR; TCRdb keeps only in-frame clonotypes and omits some of them. V and J calls and clone size follow that table, whereas D and trimming were derived from the DNA. The repertoire consists of approximately 120,000 clones, with about 80% occurring once and the leading ten covering 12%. This receptor was identified in a man in his sixties with acute or convalescent COVID-19. Sequenced sample: peripheral blood. This chain joins TRBV10-2 and TRBJ2-1; no definite D call. CDR3 bases: TGCGCCAGCGCCGATAGCCCCTACAATGAGCAGTTCTTC. It specifies CASADSPYNEQFF.